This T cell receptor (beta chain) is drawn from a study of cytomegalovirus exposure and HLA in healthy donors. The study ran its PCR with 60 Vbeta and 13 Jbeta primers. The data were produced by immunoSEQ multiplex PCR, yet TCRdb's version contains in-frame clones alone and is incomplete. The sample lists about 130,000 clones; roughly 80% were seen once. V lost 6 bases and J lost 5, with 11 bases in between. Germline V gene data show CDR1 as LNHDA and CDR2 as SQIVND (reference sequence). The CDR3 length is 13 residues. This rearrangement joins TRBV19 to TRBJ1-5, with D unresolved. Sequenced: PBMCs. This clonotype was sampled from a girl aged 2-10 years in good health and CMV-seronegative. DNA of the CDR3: TGTGCCAGTAGCGGTTCACGGGATCAGCCCCAGCATTTT. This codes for CASSGSRDQPQHF.